The 26 T cell receptor beta chains presented below share a single source sample, sequenced in a study of blood T cell repertoires in COVID-19. Sequencing was performed with immunoSEQ multiplex PCR; in TCRdb, only in-frame clones are kept and a portion is missing. This table has a few hundred thousand clones, 70% to 90% appearing once. Input material: peripheral blood. Source of these receptors: a woman between 25 and 40 years old with COVID-19, enrolled during active disease.

The CDR3 here is CASSLGNRDSYEQYF. In DNA form, the CDR3 reads TGTGCCAGCAGCTTGGGCAACAGGGACTCCTACGAGCAGTACTTC. The genes are TRBV5-4 and TRBJ2-7; the D gene is possibly TRBD1 (6 bases). The CDR3 sequence is 15 residues long. The germline gives CDR1 SGHNT, CDR2 YYREEE (reference sequence). Trimming left V 0 bases short and J 0 bases short, with 10 bases between.

The chain recombines TRBV6-2 or TRBV6-3 with TRBJ2-1; a possible D gene is TRBD2 (5 bases). Per germline, CDR1 MNHEY and CDR2 SVGEGT. CDR3 size: 11 residues. V was trimmed by 6 bases and J by 12 bases, leaving 12 bases between them. The CDR3 spells CASSLASGQFF. CDR3 bases: TGTGCCAGCAGCCTAGCTTCGGGGCAGTTCTTC.

The gene calls are TRBV28 and TRBJ1-2, with a possible D match to TRBD1 (5 bases). Trimming took 2 bases from V and 4 from J, leaving 8 bases between them. Germline CDR1 MDHEN, CDR2 SYDVKM. This CDR3 is 13 amino acids long. CDR3 residues: CASSLTGVYGYTF. The CDR3 DNA reads as TGTGCCAGCAGTTTAACGGGGGTCTATGGCTACACCTTC.

The count of this clone is one. The CDR3 bases are TGTGCCAGCAGTTCCCTTGATTCGCGGGAGGTCTCCTACGAGCAGTACGTC. Protein sequence: CASSSLDSREVSYEQYV. The rearrangement uses TRBV6-2 or TRBV6-3 and TRBJ2-7, with 8 nucleotides matching TRBD2. Germline values: CDR1 MNHEY, CDR2 SVGEGT. J gave up 0 bases and V 4 bases, and 11 bases lay outside the gene matches. This CDR3 comprises 17 residues.

This clone was counted between two and nine times. J is TRBJ1-4 and V is TRBV19; D uncertain. CDR1 LNHDA and CDR2 SQIVND come from the germline V gene (reference sequence). With 5 bases removed from V and 0 bases from J, the gap between germline ends came to 10 bases. The CDR3 extends over 15 amino acids. The CDR3 is CASSAGIATNEKLFF. The CDR3 region has the DNA TGTGCCAGTAGTGCGGGCATTGCAACTAATGAAAAACTGTTTTTT.

This clone has only a few counts. CDR3 protein: CASIRGAEETQYF. The DNA for the CDR3 is TGTGCCAGCATCAGGGGGGCGGAAGAGACCCAGTACTTC. This rearrangement joins TRBV7-9 to TRBJ2-5; tentative D call: TRBD1 (7 bases). The germline CDR1 and CDR2 sequences are SEHNR and FQNEAQ (reference sequence). The CDR3 covers 13 residues. V shed 7 bases and J shed 3 bases, with 12 bases lying between them.

Of note for this clone: Other DNA sequences in this specimen translate into the identical CDR3. J is TRBJ2-3 and V is TRBV5-1, with 10 positions matching TRBD2. The CDR3 contains 16 residues. Losses at the gene ends were 0 bases for V and 2 bases for J; bases not matched to a gene: 3. Germline V gene sequence: CDR1 SGHRS, CDR2 YFSETQ. The DNA of the CDR3 is TGCGCCAGCAGCTTGGCTAGCGGGGGAAACACAGATACGCAGTATTTT. Encoded protein: CASSLASGGNTDTQYF.

V gene TRBV18 combines with J gene TRBJ1-3; D is unresolved. From germline, CDR1 is KGHSH and CDR2 LQKENI. V gave up 3 bases and J gave up 1 base, with 13 bases separating them. CDR3 length: 16 residues. The CDR3 protein is CASSPYEAESGNTIYF. In DNA, the CDR3 is TGTGCCAGCTCACCCTACGAGGCGGAGTCTGGAAACACCATATATTTT.

A few counts support this clone. The rearrangement uses TRBV6-5 and TRBJ1-4; D may be TRBD1 (6 bases). Germline CDR1 is MNHEY and CDR2 is SVGAGI. The CDR3 runs 14 residues. The V end was cut by 6 bases, the J end by 7 bases, with 15 bases between. The CDR3 protein is CASRPGVGGEKLFF. The CDR3 coding sequence is TGTGCCAGCAGACCCGGGGTAGGGGGTGAAAAACTGTTTTTT.

The chain's CDR3 is CASSLLGKGFQRTDTQYF. CDR3 in DNA: TGTGCCAGCAGCTTACTTGGGAAGGGGTTTCAAAGGACAGATACGCAGTATTTT. This rearrangement joins TRBV7-2 to TRBJ2-3; D possibly corresponds to TRBD1 (5 bases). Trimming stripped 2 bases from V and 3 bases from J, with 21 bases between. This CDR3 contains 18 residues. Germline-derived CDR1 and CDR2 are SGHTA and FQGNSA.

V gene TRBV25-1 combines with J gene TRBJ2-5; 8 nucleotides align to TRBD2. V lost 3 bases, J lost 5 bases, and 8 bases stayed unmatched. The V gene's germline CDR1 is MGHDK and CDR2 SYGVNS. The CDR3 covers 15 residues. The CDR3 coding sequence is TGTGCCAGCAGTGACTTCAGGGGCGGGGGGGAGACCCAGTACTTC. Protein product: CASSDFRGGGETQYF.

The chain joins TRBV10-2 to TRBJ1-6; 9 positions match TRBD1. J was trimmed by 7 bases and V by 6 bases; bases with no gene match: 4. Germline loops: CDR1 WSHSY, CDR2 SAAADI. This CDR3 has 14 amino acids. The CDR3 bases are TGCGCCAGCAGACAGGGGGCGGGAAATTCACCCCTCCACTTT. This encodes CASRQGAGNSPLHF.

The gene calls are TRBV7-9 and TRBJ2-2, with a tentative D call TRBD1 (6 bases). The CDR3 covers 16 residues. Germline V gives CDR1 SEHNR, CDR2 FQNEAQ (reference sequence). With 5 bases removed from V and 3 bases from J, the gap between germline ends came to 16 bases. CDR3 loop: CASSAGVSTHTGELFF. CDR3 in DNA: TGTGCCAGCAGCGCAGGGGTTTCGACGCACACCGGGGAGCTGTTTTTT.

V gene TRBV11-3 combines with J gene TRBJ1-2, with 7 bases that match TRBD1. Germline-derived CDR1 and CDR2 are SGHNT and YENEEA. Trimming took 4 bases from V and 3 from J; bases not matched to a gene: 8. CDR3 length: 15 amino acids. The CDR3 reads CASSSDREYDYGYTF. CDR3 bases: TGTGCCAGCAGCTCCGACAGGGAGTATGACTATGGCTACACCTTC.

This chain uses TRBV4-1 with TRBJ2-3; maybe TRBD1 (6 bases). This CDR3 is built from 15 residues. With 1 base removed from V and 6 bases from J, the gap between germline ends came to 14 bases. From germline, CDR1 is MGHRA and CDR2 YSYEKL. CDR3 region: CASSQVGARGDTQYF. In nucleotides, the CDR3 is TGCGCCAGCAGCCAAGTTGGGGCCAGGGGTGATACGCAGTATTTT.

This chain uses TRBV24-1 with TRBJ2-7; 10 bases are shared with TRBD1. The germline gives CDR1 KGHDR, CDR2 SFDVKD. The CDR3 runs to 16 residues. The V segment lost 3 bases and the J segment 4 bases; nucleotides outside the gene matches: 8. The CDR3 protein is CATSDGRTGGQYEQYF. For the CDR3, the DNA is TGTGCCACCAGTGATGGACGGACAGGGGGACAGTACGAGCAGTACTTC.

This sequence joins TRBV28 and TRBJ2-7, with a tentative D call TRBD1 (5 bases). This CDR3 contains 14 residues. V was cut by 5 bases and J by 6 bases, with 17 bases left in between. Germline V CDR1 and CDR2: MDHEN, SYDVKM. This CDR3 reads CASSPDTHPLEQYF. DNA for the CDR3: TGTGCCAGCAGTCCGGACACCCATCCCCTCGAGCAGTACTTC.

V is TRBV5-8 and J is TRBJ1-3, with D possibly TRBD1 on 6 matching bases. CDR1 is SGHTS, CDR2 YDEGEE, per germline. CDR3 length equals 17 residues. V lost 1 base and J lost 11, with 25 bases in between. The CDR3 loop reads CASSLYLGHLPGDAIYF. The CDR3 DNA reads TGTGCCAGCAGCTTGTATCTGGGACATCTCCCCGGAGACGCCATATATTTT.

The V gene is TRBV12-3 or TRBV12-4, the J gene TRBJ1-5; D may be TRBD1 (5 bases). There are 12 residues in the CDR3. V lost 5 bases to trimming and J lost 5 bases, with 7 bases between them. The DNA for the CDR3 is TGTGCCAGCAGTCAAGGGGATCAGCCCCAGCATTTT. Translating gives CASSQGDQPQHF.

This clone showed up just a few times. The chain links TRBV6-6 to TRBJ2-3, with 10 bases that match TRBD2. Germline V gene lookup returns CDR1 MNHNY and CDR2 SVGAGI (reference sequence). The CDR3 extends over 14 amino acids. With 0 bases clipped from V and 13 bases from J, the junction kept 7 bases outside the gene matches. In nucleotides, the CDR3 is TGTGCCAGCAGTTACTCGTCCCTAGCGGGAGAGGAGTATTTT. It specifies CASSYSSLAGEEYF.

CDR3 sequence reads: CASSEAPGSGNTIYF. The CDR3 DNA reads as TGTGCCAGCAGTGAAGCGCCAGGCTCAGGAAACACCATATATTTT. V is TRBV6-1 and J is TRBJ1-3; D not certain. V was pared by 0 bases and J by 4 bases, with 10 bases between. CDR1 MNHNS and CDR2 SASEGT come from the germline V gene. The CDR3 has 15 amino acids.

The rearrangement uses TRBV5-5 and TRBJ2-7; 11 bases are a match to TRBD1. Trimming cost V 0 bases and J 3 bases; bases outside gene matches: 5. This CDR3 has 16 amino acids. Germline-derived CDR1 and CDR2 are SGHKS and YYEKEE (reference sequence). CDR3 protein: CASSLAGTGGHYEQYV. Written as DNA, the CDR3 is TGTGCCAGCAGCTTGGCCGGGACAGGGGGTCACTACGAGCAGTACGTC.

This clone was counted a few times. V is TRBV3-1 (or the pseudogene TRBV3-2) and J is TRBJ2-5; possibly TRBD1 for D (6 bases). CDR3 size: 17 residues. V was clipped by 4 bases and J by 6 bases, with 24 bases between them. Germline lookup yields CDR1 LGHDT and CDR2 YNNKEL (reference sequence). CDR3 protein: CASSPYTTGKGEKTQYF. CDR3 sequence (DNA): TGTGCCAGCAGCCCCTACACGACAGGAAAGGGTGAGAAGACCCAGTACTTC.

V gene TRBV28 combines with J gene TRBJ1-1, with D hard to call. The length of the CDR3 is 11 residues. CDR1 MDHEN and CDR2 SYDVKM come from the germline V gene. CDR3 in amino acids: CGAAENTEAFF. In nucleotides, the CDR3 is TGTGGAGCGGCAGAGAACACTGAAGCTTTCTTT.

This CDR3 reads CASSLDGTLQETQYF. In nucleotides, the CDR3 is TGTGCCAGCAGCTTGGATGGGACACTCCAAGAGACCCAGTACTTC. The V gene is TRBV5-4, the J gene TRBJ2-5; D possibly corresponds to TRBD1 (6 bases). The CDR3 extends over 15 amino acids. Trimming removed 0 bases at V and 1 base at J, with 10 bases between. Per the germline V gene, CDR1 is SGHNT and CDR2 is YYREEE (reference sequence).

This chain uses TRBV6-5 with TRBJ2-5; TRBD1 agrees at 8 bases. The V and J ends lost 6 bases and 3 bases, in that order; junction bases with no gene match: 6. The germline gives CDR1 MNHEY, CDR2 SVGAGI. The CDR3 loop spans 14 amino acids. This CDR3 reads CASSFGQGEETQYF. The DNA of the CDR3 is TGTGCCAGCAGCTTCGGACAGGGAGAAGAGACCCAGTACTTC.